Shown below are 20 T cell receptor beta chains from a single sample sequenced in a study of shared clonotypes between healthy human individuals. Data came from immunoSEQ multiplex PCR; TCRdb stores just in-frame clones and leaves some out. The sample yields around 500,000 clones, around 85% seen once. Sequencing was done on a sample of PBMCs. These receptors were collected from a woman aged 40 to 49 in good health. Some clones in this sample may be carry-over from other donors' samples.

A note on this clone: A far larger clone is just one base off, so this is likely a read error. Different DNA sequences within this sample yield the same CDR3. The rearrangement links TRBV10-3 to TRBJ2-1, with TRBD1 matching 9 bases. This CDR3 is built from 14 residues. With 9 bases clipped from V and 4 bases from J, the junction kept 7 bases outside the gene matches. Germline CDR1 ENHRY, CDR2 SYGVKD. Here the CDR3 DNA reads TGTGCCATAAGGGGACAGGGTGAATACAATGAGCAGTTCTTC. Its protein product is CAIRGQGEYNEQFF.

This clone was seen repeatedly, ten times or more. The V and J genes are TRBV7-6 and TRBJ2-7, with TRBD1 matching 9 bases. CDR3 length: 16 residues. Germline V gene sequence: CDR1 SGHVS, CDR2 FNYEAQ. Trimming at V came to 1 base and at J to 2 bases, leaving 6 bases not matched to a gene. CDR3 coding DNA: TGTGCCAGCAGCTTAGGGGACAGGGCAGTACCCTACGAGCAGTACTTC. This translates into CASSLGDRAVPYEQYF.

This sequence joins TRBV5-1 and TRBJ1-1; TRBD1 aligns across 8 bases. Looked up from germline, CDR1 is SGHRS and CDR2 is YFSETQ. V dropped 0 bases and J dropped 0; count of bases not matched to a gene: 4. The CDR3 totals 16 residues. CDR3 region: CASSLGQGTMNTEAFF. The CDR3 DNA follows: TGCGCCAGCAGCTTGGGACAGGGGACAATGAACACTGAAGCTTTCTTT.

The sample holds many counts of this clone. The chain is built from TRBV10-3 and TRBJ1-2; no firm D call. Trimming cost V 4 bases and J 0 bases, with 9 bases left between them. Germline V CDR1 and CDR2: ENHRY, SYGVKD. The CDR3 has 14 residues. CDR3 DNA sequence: TGTGCCATCAGTGTATCTGGACCTAACTATGGCTACACCTTC. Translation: CAISVSGPNYGYTF.

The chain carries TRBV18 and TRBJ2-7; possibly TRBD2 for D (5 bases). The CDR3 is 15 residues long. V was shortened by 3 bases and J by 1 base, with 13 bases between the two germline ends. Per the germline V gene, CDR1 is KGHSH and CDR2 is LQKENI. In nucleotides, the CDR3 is TGTGCCAGCTCACCCTCCGGGGAGTGGTCCTACGAGCAGTACTTC. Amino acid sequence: CASSPSGEWSYEQYF.

The chain's CDR3 is CASRIRRDGNTIYF. As DNA, the CDR3 is TGTGCCAGCAGGATCAGGCGAGACGGAAACACCATATATTTT. The chain joins TRBV11-2 to TRBJ1-3; D ambiguous. CDR1 and CDR2 from the germline V gene are SGHAT and FQNNGV. CDR3 length: 14 residues. Trimming cost V 6 bases and J 4 bases, with 13 bases left between them.

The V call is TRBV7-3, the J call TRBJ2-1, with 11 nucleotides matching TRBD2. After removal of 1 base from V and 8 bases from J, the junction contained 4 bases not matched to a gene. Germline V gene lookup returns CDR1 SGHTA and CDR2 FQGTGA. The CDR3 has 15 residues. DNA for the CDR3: TGTGCCAGCAGCTTAAGTACTAGCGGGAGCGATGAGCAGTTCTTC. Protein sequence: CASSLSTSGSDEQFF.

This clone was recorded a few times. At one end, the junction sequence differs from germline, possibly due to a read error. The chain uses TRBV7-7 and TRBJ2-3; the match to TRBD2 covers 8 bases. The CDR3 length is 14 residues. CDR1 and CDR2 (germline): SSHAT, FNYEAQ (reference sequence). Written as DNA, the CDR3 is TGTGCTAGCAGCCTCGGACTAGCAGCAGATACGCAGTATTTT. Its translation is CASSLGLAADTQYF.

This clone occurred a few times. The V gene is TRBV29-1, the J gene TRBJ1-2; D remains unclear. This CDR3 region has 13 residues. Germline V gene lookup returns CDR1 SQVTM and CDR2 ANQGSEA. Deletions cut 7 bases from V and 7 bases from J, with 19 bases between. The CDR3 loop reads CSAWVSPQGGYTF. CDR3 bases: TGCAGCGCATGGGTCTCCCCCCAAGGTGGCTACACCTTC.

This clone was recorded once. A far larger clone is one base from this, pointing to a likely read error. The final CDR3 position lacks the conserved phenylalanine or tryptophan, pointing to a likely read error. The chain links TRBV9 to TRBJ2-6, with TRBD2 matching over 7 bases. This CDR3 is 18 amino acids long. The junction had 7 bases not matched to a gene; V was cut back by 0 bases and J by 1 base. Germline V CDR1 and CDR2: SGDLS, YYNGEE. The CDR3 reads CASSVVGSGRSGANVLTL. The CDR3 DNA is TGTGCCAGCAGCGTAGTCGGTAGCGGGCGTTCTGGGGCCAACGTCCTGACTTTA.

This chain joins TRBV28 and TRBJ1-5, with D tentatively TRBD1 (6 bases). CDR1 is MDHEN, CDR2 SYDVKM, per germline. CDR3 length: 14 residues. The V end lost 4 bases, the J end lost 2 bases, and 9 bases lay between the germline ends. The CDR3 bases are TGTGCCAGCAGTTCCCGACAGGGCAATCAGCCCCAGCATTTT. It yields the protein CASSSRQGNQPQHF. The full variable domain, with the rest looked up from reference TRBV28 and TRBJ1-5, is DVKVTQSSRYLVKRTGEKVFLECVQDMDHENMFWYRQDPGLGLRLIYFSYDVKMKEKGDIPEGYSVSREKKERFSLILESASTNQTSMYLCASSSRQGNQPQHFGDGTRLSIL.

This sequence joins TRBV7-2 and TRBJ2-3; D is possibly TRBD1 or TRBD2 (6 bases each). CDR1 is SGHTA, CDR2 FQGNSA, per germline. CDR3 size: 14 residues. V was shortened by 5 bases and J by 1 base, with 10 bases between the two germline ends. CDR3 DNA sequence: TGTGCCAGCAGCCTGAGGGGGGGCACAGATACGCAGTATTTT. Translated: CASSLRGGTDTQYF.

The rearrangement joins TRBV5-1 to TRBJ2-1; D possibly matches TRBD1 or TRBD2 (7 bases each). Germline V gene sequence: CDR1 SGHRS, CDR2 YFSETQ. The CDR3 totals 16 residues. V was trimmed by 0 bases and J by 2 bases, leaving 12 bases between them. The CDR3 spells CASSLVPGGAYNEQFF. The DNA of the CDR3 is TGCGCCAGCAGCTTGGTCCCAGGGGGGGCCTACAATGAGCAGTTCTTC.

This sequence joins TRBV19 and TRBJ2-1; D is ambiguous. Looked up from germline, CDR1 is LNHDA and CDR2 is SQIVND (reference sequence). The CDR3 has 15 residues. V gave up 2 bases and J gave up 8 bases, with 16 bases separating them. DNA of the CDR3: TGTGCCAGTAGTATAATAGTTAGAACAAGAGATGAGCAGTTCTTC. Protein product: CASSIIVRTRDEQFF.

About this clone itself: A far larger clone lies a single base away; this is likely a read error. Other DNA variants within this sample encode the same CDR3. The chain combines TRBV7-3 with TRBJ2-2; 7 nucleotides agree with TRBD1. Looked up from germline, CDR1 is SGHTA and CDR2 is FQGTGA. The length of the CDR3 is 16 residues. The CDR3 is CASSLTTGADTGELFF. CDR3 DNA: TGTGCCAGCAGCTTAACAACAGGGGCAGATACCGGGGAGTTGTTTTTT. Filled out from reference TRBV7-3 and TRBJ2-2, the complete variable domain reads GAGVSQTPSNKVTEKGKYVELRCDPISGHTALYWYRQSLGQGPEFLIYFQGTGAADDSGLPNDRFFAVRPEGSVSTLKIQRTERGDSAVYLCASSLTTGADTGELFFGEGSRLTVL.

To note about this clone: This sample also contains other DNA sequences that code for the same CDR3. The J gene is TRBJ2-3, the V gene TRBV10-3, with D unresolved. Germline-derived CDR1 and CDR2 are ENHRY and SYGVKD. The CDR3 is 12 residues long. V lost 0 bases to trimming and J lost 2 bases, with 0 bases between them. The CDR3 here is CAISESTDTQYF. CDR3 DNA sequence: TGTGCCATCAGTGAGTCCACAGATACGCAGTATTTT.

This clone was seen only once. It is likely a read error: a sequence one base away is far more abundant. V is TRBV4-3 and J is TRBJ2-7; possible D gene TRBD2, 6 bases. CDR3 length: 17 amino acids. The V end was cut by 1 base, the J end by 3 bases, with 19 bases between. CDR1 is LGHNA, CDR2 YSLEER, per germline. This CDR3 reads CASSQGAGSRVRYEQYF. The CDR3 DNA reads TGCGCCAGCAGCCAAGGAGCGGGCAGCAGGGTCCGCTACGAGCAGTACTTC.

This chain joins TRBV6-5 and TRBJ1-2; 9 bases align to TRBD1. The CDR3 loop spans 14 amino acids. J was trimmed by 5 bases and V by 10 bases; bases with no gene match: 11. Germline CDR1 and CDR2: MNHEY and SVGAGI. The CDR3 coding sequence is TGTGCCACCCGTCGACAGGGGGTGAGGTATGGCTACACCTTC. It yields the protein CATRRQGVRYGYTF.

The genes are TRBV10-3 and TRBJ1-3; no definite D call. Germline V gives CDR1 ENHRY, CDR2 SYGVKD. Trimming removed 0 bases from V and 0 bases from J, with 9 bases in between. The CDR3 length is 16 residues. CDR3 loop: CAISESTPPSGNTIYF. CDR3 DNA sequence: TGTGCCATCAGTGAGTCTACCCCTCCCTCTGGAAACACCATATATTTT.

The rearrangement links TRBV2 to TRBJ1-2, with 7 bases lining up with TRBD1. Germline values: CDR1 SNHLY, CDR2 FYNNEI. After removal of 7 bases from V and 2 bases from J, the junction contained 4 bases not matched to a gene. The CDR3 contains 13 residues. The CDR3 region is CASTGTENYGYTF. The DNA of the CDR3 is TGTGCCAGCACCGGGACAGAGAACTATGGCTACACCTTC.